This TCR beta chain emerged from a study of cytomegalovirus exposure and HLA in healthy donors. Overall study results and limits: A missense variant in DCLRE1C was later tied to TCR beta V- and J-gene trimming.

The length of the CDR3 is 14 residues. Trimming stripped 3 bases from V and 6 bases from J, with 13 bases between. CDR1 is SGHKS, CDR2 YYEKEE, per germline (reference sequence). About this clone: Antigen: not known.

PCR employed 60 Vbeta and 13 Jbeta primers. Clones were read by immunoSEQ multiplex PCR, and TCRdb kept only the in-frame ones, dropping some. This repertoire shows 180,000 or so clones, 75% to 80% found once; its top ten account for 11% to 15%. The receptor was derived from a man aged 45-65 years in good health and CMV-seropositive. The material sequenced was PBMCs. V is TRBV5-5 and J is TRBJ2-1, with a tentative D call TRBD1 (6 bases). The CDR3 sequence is CASSYTGLLNEQFF. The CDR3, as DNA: TGTGCCAGCAGCTATACAGGGTTGCTCAATGAGCAGTTCTTC.